The text below deals with one T cell receptor beta chain. This specimen comes from a study of Ad26.COV2.S vaccination and SARS-CoV-2 variants. TCRdb's copy holds only in-frame clones and misses some; the assay was immunoSEQ multiplex PCR. This sample has about 460,000 clones; roughly 87% occur once, and the top ten carry approximately 1.7%. Sample treatment: about 20 received Ad26.COV2.S at low or high dose, single or two shots; 5 received placebo; per-sample allocation not given. Vaccine and placebo recipients were sampled on day 63 after the first injection. CDR1 PRHDT and CDR2 FYEKMQ come from the germline V gene (reference sequence). With 1 base removed from V and 7 bases from J, the gap between germline ends came to 8 bases. CDR3 size: 13 residues.

The sample was peripheral blood, taken in a trial of Ad26.COV2.S vaccine versus placebo. J is TRBJ2-1 and V is TRBV13, with D hard to call. This clonotype was obtained from a person between 18 and 65 years old who received the Ad26.COV2.S COVID-19 vaccine or a placebo. CDR3 DNA: TGTGCCAGCAGCTTAGAGGCACATAATGAGCAGTTCTTC. This sequence encodes CASSLEAHNEQFF.